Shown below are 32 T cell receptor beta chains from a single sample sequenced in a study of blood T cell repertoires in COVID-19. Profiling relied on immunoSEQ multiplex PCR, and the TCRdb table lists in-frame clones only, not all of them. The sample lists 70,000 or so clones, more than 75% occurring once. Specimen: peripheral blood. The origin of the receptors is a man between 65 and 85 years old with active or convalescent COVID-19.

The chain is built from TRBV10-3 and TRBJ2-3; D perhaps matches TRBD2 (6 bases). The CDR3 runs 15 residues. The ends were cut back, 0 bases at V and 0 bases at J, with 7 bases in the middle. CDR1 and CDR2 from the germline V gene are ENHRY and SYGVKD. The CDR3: CAISESGTSTDTQYF. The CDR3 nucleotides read TGTGCCATCAGTGAGTCGGGGACTAGCACAGATACGCAGTATTTT.

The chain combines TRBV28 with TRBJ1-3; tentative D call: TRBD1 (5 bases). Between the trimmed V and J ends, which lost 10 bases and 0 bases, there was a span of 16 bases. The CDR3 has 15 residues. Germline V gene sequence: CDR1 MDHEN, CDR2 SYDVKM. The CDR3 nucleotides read TGTGCCACCAAACTACAGGCAAACTCTGGAAACACCATATATTTT. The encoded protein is CATKLQANSGNTIYF.

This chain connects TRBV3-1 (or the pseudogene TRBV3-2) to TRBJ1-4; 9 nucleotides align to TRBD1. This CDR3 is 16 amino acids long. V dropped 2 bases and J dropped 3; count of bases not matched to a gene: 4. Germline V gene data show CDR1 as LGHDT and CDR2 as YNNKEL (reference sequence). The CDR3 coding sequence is TGTGCCAGCAGCCAACTGGACAGGGGTGCTAATGAAAAACTGTTTTTT. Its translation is CASSQLDRGANEKLFF.

For the CDR3, the DNA is TGTGCCAGCAGAATTGGGACAGTCCGCTCCTACAATGAGCAGTTCTTC. It specifies CASRIGTVRSYNEQFF. This chain links TRBV5-4 with TRBJ2-1; TRBD1 agrees at 7 bases. Per the germline V gene, CDR1 is SGHNT and CDR2 is YYREEE (reference sequence). The junction had 8 bases not matched to a gene; V was cut back by 5 bases and J by 0 bases. This CDR3 contains 16 residues.

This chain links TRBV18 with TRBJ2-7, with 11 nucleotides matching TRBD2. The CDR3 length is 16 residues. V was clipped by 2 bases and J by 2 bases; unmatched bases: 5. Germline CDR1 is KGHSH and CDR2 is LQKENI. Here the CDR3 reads CASSPYGTSGTYEQYF. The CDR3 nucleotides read TGTGCCAGCTCACCATACGGGACTAGCGGAACCTACGAGCAGTACTTC.

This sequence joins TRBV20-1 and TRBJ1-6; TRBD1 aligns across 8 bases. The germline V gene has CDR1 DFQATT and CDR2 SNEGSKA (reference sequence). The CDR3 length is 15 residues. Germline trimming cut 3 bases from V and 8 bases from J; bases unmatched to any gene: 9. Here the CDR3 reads CSASKLVGQDSPLHF. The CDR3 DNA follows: TGCAGTGCTAGTAAATTGGTGGGACAGGATTCACCCCTCCACTTT.

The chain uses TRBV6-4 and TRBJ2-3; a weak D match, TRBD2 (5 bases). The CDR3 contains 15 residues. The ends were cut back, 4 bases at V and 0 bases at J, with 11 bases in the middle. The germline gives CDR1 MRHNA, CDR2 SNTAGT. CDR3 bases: TGTGCCAGCAGTGTAGGAGGATCTAGCACAGATACGCAGTATTTT. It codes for CASSVGGSSTDTQYF.

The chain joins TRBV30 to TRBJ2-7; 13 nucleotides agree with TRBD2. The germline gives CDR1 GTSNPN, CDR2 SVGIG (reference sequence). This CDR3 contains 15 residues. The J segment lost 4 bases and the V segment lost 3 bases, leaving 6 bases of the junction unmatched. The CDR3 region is CAWSPLAGGLYEQYF. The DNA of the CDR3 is TGTGCCTGGAGCCCACTAGCGGGAGGGCTATACGAGCAGTACTTC.

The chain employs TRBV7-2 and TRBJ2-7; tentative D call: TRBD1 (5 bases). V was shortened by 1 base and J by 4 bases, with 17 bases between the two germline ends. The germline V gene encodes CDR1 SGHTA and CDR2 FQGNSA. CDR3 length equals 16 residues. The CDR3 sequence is CASSLVGQGPLYEQYF. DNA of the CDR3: TGTGCCAGCAGCTTAGTTGGCCAGGGTCCTCTGTACGAGCAGTACTTC.

DNA for the CDR3: TGTGCCAGCAGCTTAGGTGGCCATATTTGGTTGGAGCAGTACTTC. Protein sequence: CASSLGGHIWLEQYF. The genes are TRBV7-9 and TRBJ2-7, with unresolved D. V dropped 1 base and J dropped 7 bases, with 17 bases sitting between them. The CDR3 is made up of 15 amino acids. Germline values: CDR1 SEHNR, CDR2 FQNEAQ (reference sequence).

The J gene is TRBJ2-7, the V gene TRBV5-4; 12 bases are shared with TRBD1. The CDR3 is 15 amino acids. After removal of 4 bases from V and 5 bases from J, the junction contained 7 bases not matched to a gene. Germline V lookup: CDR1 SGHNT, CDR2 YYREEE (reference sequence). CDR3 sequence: CASSGGTGGHHEQYF. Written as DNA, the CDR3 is TGTGCCAGCAGCGGGGGGACAGGGGGCCATCACGAGCAGTACTTC.

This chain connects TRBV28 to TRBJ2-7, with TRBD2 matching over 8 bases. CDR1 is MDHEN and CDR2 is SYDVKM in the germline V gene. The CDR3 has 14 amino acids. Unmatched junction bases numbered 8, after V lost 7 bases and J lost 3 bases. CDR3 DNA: TGTGCCAGCATCCGCGGGGGGTCCATCTACGAGCAGTACTTC. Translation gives CASIRGGSIYEQYF.

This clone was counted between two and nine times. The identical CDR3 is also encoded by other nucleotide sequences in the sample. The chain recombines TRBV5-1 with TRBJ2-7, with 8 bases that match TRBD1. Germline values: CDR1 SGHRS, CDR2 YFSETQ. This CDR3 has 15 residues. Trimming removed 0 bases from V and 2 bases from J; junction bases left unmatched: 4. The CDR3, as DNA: TGCGCCAGCAGCTTGGGAGGGACAGGAACCTACGAGCAGTACTTC. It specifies CASSLGGTGTYEQYF.

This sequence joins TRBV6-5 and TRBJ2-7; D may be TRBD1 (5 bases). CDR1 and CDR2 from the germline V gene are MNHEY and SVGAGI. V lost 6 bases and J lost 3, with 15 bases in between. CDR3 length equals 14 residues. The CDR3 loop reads CASRQGVPFYEQYF. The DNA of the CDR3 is TGTGCCAGCAGGCAGGGTGTGCCCTTCTACGAGCAGTACTTC.

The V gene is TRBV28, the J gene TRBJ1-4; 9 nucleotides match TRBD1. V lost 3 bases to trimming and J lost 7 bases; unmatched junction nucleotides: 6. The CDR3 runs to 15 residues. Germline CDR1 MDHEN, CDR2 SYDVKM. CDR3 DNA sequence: TGTGCCAGCAGTTTGGGTGGGACAGGGAGTGAAAAACTGTTTTTT. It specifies CASSLGGTGSEKLFF.

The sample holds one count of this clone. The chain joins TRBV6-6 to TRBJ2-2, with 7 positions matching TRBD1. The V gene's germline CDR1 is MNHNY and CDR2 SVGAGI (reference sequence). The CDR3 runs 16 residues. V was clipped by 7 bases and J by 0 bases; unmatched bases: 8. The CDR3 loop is CASKLGQAPNTGELFF. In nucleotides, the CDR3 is TGTGCCAGCAAATTAGGACAGGCTCCGAACACCGGGGAGCTGTTTTTT.

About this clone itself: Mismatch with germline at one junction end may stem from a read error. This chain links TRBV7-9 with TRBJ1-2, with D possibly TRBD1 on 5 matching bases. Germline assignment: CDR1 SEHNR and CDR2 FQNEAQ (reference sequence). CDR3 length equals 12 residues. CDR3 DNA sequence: TGTGCCAGCAGCTTAGATCCGGGACGGGGGTACTTC. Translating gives CASSLDPGRGYF.

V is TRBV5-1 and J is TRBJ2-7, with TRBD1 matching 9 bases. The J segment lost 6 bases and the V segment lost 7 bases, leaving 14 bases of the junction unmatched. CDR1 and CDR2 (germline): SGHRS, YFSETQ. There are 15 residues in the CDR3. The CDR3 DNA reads TGCGCCAGCTCCATTAGGGGACAGGGTGGTTCCGAGCAGTACTTC. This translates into CASSIRGQGGSEQYF.

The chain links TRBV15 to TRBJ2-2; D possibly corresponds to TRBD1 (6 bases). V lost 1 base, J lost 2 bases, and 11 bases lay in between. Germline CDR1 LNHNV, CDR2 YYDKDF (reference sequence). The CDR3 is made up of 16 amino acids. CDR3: CATSRAGTLNTGELFF. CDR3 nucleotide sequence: TGTGCCACCAGCAGAGCTGGGACACTCAACACCGGGGAGCTGTTTTTT.

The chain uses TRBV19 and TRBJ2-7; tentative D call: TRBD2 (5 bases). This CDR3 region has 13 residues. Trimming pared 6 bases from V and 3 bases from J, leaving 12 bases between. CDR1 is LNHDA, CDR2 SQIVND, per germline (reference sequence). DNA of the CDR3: TGTGCCAGTAGCTCCCGGGAAGTCTACGAGCAGTACTTC. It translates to CASSSREVYEQYF. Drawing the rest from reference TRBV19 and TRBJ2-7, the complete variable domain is DGGITQSPKYLFRKEGQNVTLSCEQNLNHDAMYWYRQDPGQGLRLIYYSQIVNDFQKGDIAEGYSVSREKKESFPLTVTSAQKNPTAFYLCASSSREVYEQYFGPGTRLTVT.

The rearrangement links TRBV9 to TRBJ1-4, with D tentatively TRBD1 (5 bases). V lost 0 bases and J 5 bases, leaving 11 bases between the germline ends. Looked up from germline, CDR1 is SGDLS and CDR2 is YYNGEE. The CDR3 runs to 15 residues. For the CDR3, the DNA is TGTGCCAGCAGCGTAGTAGGGGCAGACAATGAAAAACTGTTTTTT. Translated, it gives CASSVVGADNEKLFF.

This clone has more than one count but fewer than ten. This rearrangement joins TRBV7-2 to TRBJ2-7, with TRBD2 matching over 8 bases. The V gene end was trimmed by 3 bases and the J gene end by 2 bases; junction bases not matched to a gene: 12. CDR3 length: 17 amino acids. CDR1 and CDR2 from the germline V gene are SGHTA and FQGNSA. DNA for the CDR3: TGTGCCAGCAGCTTCGATCCCGGGACTAGGTCTACCTACGAGCAGTACTTC. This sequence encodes CASSFDPGTRSTYEQYF.

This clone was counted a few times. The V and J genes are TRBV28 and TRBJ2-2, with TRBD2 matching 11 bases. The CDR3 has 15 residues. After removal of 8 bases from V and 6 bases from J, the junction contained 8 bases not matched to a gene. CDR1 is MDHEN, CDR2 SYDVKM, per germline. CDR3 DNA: TGTGCCAGCGTAGGGACTAGCGGAACCCCCGGGGAGCTGTTTTTT. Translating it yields CASVGTSGTPGELFF.

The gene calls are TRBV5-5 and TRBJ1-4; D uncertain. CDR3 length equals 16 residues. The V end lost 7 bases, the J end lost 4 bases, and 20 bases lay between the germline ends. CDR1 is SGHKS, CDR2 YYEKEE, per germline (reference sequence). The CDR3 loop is CASAFNSGTVNEKLFF. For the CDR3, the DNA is TGTGCCAGCGCATTTAACTCGGGAACAGTTAATGAAAAACTGTTTTTT.

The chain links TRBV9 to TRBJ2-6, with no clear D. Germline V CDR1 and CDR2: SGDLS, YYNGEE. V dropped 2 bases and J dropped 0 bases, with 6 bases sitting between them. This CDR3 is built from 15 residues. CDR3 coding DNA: TGTGCCAGCAGCGTTGGCCACTCTGGGGCCAACGTCCTGACTTTC. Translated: CASSVGHSGANVLTF.

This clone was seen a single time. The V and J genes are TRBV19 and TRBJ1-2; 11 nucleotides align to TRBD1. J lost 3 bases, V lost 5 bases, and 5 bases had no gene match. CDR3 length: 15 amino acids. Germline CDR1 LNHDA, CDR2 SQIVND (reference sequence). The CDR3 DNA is TGTGCCAGTAGTTCGAGGGGACAGGGGGACTATGGCTACACCTTC. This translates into CASSSRGQGDYGYTF.

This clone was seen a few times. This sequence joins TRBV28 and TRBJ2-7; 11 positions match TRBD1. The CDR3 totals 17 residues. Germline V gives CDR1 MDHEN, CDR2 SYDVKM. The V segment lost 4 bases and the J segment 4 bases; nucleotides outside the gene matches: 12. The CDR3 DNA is TGTGCCAGCAGTTCCCGCCTTGGGGACAGGGGGGTATACGAGCAGTACTTC. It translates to CASSSRLGDRGVYEQYF.

The CDR3 loop is CASSSARAGTGRSRQYF. The CDR3 nucleotides read TGTGCCAGCAGCTCAGCCCGGGCCGGGACAGGGCGCTCCCGGCAGTACTTC. The J gene is TRBJ2-7, the V gene TRBV7-8, with 9 bases identical to TRBD1. CDR3 length equals 17 residues. V lost 4 bases and J lost 9; bases outside the gene matches: 19. Per the germline V gene, CDR1 is SGHVS and CDR2 is FQNEAQ.

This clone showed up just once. CDR3 in DNA: TGTGCCAGCAGTGGGGGGACAGCTTTTACGCCCCAGCATTTT. It is translated as CASSGGTAFTPQHF. V usage is TRBV2 and J usage is TRBJ1-5, with TRBD1 matching 7 bases. The CDR3 extends over 14 amino acids. With 4 bases clipped from V and 9 bases from J, the junction kept 9 bases outside the gene matches. Germline CDR1 is SNHLY and CDR2 is FYNNEI.

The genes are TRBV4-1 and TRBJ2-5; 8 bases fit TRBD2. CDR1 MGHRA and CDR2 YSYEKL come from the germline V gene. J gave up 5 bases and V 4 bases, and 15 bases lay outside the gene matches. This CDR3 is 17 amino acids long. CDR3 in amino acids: CASSRSGEREFLETQYF. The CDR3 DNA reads TGCGCCAGCAGCCGGAGCGGGGAGCGGGAGTTCTTGGAGACCCAGTACTTC.

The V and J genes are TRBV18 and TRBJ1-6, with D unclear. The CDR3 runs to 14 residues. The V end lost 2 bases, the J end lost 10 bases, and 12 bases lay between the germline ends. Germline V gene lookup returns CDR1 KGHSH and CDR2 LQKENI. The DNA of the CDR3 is TGTGCCAGCTCACCAAGTCAGGCTACCTCACCCCTCCACTTT. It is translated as CASSPSQATSPLHF.

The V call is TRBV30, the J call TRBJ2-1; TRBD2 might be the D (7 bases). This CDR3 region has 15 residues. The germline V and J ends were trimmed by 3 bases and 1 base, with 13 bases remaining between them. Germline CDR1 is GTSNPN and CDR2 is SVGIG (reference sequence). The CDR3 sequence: CAWRPRGGSYNEQFF. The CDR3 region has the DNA TGTGCCTGGAGGCCAAGGGGGGGATCCTACAATGAGCAGTTCTTC.